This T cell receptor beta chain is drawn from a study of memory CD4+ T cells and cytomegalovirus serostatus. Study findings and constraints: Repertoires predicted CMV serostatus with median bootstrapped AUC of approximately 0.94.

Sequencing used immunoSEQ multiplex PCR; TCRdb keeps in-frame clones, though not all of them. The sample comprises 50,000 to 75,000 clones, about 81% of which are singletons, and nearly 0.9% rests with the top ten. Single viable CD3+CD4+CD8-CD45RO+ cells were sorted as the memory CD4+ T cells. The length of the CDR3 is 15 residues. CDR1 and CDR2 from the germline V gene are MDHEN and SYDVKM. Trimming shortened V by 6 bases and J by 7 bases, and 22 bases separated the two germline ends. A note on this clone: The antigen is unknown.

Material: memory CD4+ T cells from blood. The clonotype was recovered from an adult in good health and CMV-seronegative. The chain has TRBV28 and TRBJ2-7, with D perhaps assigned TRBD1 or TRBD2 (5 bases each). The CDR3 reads CASSPRDPVLREQYF. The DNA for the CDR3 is TGTGCCAGCAGCCCCAGGGACCCTGTTTTAAGGGAGCAGTACTTC. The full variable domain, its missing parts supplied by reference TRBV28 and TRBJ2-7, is DVKVTQSSRYLVKRTGEKVFLECVQDMDHENMFWYRQDPGLGLRLIYFSYDVKMKEKGDIPEGYSVSREKKERFSLILESASTNQTSMYLCASSPRDPVLREQYFGPGTRLTVT.